Listed below are T cell receptor beta chains from one sample, sequenced in a study of T cell responses to AZD1222 COVID-19 vaccine. The table came from immunoSEQ multiplex PCR; TCRdb's copy has only in-frame clones and leaves some out. The sample includes 110,000 or so clones, about 82% of them seen just once. Source: peripheral blood, taken on day 0 of AZD1222 vaccination. Receptors originate from an adult in good health. The CDR3 runs from the conserved cysteine through the conserved F or W. D genes are given only for firm matches. Clone size is stated in some rows and not others, as once, few, many or a class when expanded.

V gene	D gene	clone size	CDR3 length	J gene	CDR3 DNA	CDR3 protein
TRBV6-9	NA	NA	11	TRBJ2-7	TGTGCCAGCAGTTCGGGGAACGAGCAGTACTTC	CASSSGNEQYF
TRBV7-9	NA	NA	15	TRBJ1-1	TGTGCCAGCAGCTTAGCGGGCCAGATCGTCGCTGAAGCTTTCTTT	CASSLAGQIVAEAFF
TRBV29-1	NA	NA	11	TRBJ1-2	TGCAGCGTGGAAAGGACAGAGCCCTACACCTTC	CSVERTEPYTF
TRBV7-3	TRBD1	once	16	TRBJ1-3	TGTGCCAGCAGCTTTCAAGGGGGCATCTCTGGAAACACCATATATTTT	CASSFQGGISGNTIYF
TRBV12-3/TRBV12-4	NA	NA	11	TRBJ1-3	TGTGCCAGCAGTAATGGAAACACCATATATTTT	CASSNGNTIYF
TRBV29-1	TRBD1	NA	11	TRBJ1-1	TGCAGCGTTGTAGGGGACAGTGAAGCTTTCTTT	CSVVGDSEAFF
TRBV28	NA	NA	14	TRBJ1-2	TGTGCCAGCAGTTTCCCTGGACAGCGCTATGGCTACACCTTC	CASSFPGQRYGYTF
TRBV5-1	NA	NA	17	TRBJ2-1	TGCGCCAGCAGCTTGGGAATAGGTATACAATTCAACAATGAGCAGTTCTTC	CASSLGIGIQFNNEQFF
TRBV12-3/TRBV12-4	NA	NA	12	TRBJ1-6	TGTGCCAGCAGACCCGGTCCTGGGCCCCTCCACTTT	CASRPGPGPLHF
TRBV7-2	NA	NA	12	TRBJ1-1	TGTGCCAGCAGCTTAGTGGCGGGGGCAGCTTTCTTT	CASSLVAGAAFF
TRBV12-3/TRBV12-4	TRBD2	NA	13	TRBJ2-1	TGTGCCACAGAACGGGGGGGCCTCAATGAGCAGTTCTTC	CATERGGLNEQFF
TRBV9	NA	NA	17	TRBJ2-7	TGTGCCAGCAGCGCACTTTCCGGGGCCGCTAGCTCCTACGAGCAGTACTTC	CASSALSGAASSYEQYF
TRBV6-2/TRBV6-3	NA	once	11	TRBJ2-1	TGTGCCAGCAGTACGGCTAGGGGGCAGTTCTTC	CASSTARGQFF
TRBV18	NA	NA	13	TRBJ2-1	TGTGCCAGCTCCCCCGGGGCACGGAATGAGCAGTTCTTC	CASSPGARNEQFF
TRBV27	NA	NA	14	TRBJ1-6	TGTGCCAGCAGTTCGCCGGGGGAGAATTCACCCCTCCACTTT	CASSSPGENSPLHF
TRBV30	NA	NA	16	TRBJ1-5	TGTGCCTGGAGTGTATCGGGGGGGAGTAGCAATCAGCCCCAGCATTTT	CAWSVSGGSSNQPQHF
TRBV19	NA	NA	18	TRBJ2-3	TGTGCCAGTAGTAACCCCCGTGGAGCGGGGAGGGGGACAGATACGCAGTATTTT	CASSNPRGAGRGTDTQYF
TRBV29-1	TRBD1	NA	13	TRBJ1-1	TGCAGCGTTGGACCCGGGACAGGGTACGGAGCTTTCTTT	CSVGPGTGYGAFF
TRBV13	NA	NA	15	TRBJ1-1	TGTGCCAGCAGCCAGTCCGATGGGGCGGACACTGAAGCTTTCTTT	CASSQSDGADTEAFF
TRBV5-1	TRBD1	NA	14	TRBJ1-1	TGCGCCAGCAACCCTCAGGGGGCAGGGCTTGAAGCTTTCTTT	CASNPQGAGLEAFF
TRBV19	TRBD2	NA	15	TRBJ2-5	TGTGCCAGTAGTATCCAACTAGCGCCTGAAGAGACCCAGTACTTC	CASSIQLAPEETQYF
TRBV24-1	TRBD1	NA	17	TRBJ2-1	TGTGCCACCAGTGAGGCCGGGACAGGGGCTTGGTACAATGAGCAGTTCTTC	CATSEAGTGAWYNEQFF
TRBV28	NA	NA	15	TRBJ1-3	TGTGCCAGCAGTCAGAAACAGTCAGCTGGAAACACCATATATTTT	CASSQKQSAGNTIYF